Listed here are 20 T cell receptor beta chains from one sample, sequenced in a study of PD-1 blockade in mismatch repair-deficient tumors. Method: immunoSEQ multiplex PCR; TCRdb's copy keeps in-frame clones and lacks some. The sample lists 100,000 to 150,000 clones; 70% to 90% were seen once. The specimen comprised peripheral blood, sampled 44 weeks after starting pembrolizumab. These receptors originate from an adult with mismatch repair-deficient cancer.

This clone showed up just once. Mismatch with germline at one junction end may stem from a read error. V usage is TRBV23-1 and J usage is TRBJ2-2; possibly TRBD1 or TRBD2 for D (5 bases each). TRBV23-1 belongs to the ORF category, with a function that is uncertain. The CDR3 contains 16 residues. The CDR3 DNA reads as TGCGCCAGCAGTCAATTTTCAGGGCTCGAACACCGGGGAGCTGTTTTT. This encodes CASSQFSGLEHRGAVF.

This rearrangement joins TRBV4-1 to TRBJ2-1; the match to TRBD2 covers 11 bases. The CDR3 is 17 residues long. The J segment lost 0 bases and the V segment lost 2 bases, leaving 3 bases of the junction unmatched. Germline CDR1 reads MGHRA; CDR2 reads YSYEKL. CDR3 sequence reads: CASSQRGLADSYNEQFF. The CDR3 coding sequence is TGCGCCAGCAGCCAAAGGGGACTAGCGGACTCCTACAATGAGCAGTTCTTC.

CDR3 in amino acids: CASSLRLSEETQYF. In DNA form, the CDR3 reads TGTGCCAGCAGCTTGCGCCTTTCGGAAGAGACCCAGTACTTC. The V call is TRBV5-4, the J call TRBJ2-5; D is unclear. Germline values: CDR1 SGHNT, CDR2 YYREEE (reference sequence). With 1 base removed from V and 3 bases from J, the gap between germline ends came to 10 bases. This CDR3 has 14 amino acids.

The chain couples TRBV6-5 to TRBJ1-2, with TRBD1 as a possible D gene (5 bases). This CDR3 is 13 amino acids long. From germline, CDR1 is MNHEY and CDR2 SVGAGI. V lost 6 bases, J lost 1 base, and 9 bases lay in between. The CDR3 protein is CASSLGGNYGYTF. CDR3 in DNA: TGTGCCAGCAGCCTCGGGGGTAACTATGGCTACACCTTC.

The J gene is TRBJ2-5, the V gene TRBV27, with 9 nucleotides matching TRBD2. The CDR3 runs 14 residues. Germline values: CDR1 MNHEY, CDR2 SMNVEV (reference sequence). Trimming cost V 5 bases and J 4 bases; bases outside gene matches: 5. CDR3 sequence: CASSLETSGETQYF. The CDR3 DNA is TGTGCCAGCAGTCTAGAGACTAGCGGAGAGACCCAGTACTTC.

The J gene is TRBJ2-7, the V gene TRBV27, with a possible D match to TRBD1 (5 bases). Trimming removed 6 bases at V and 0 bases at J, with 12 bases between. This CDR3 region has 14 residues. Germline V CDR1 and CDR2: MNHEY, SMNVEV (reference sequence). CDR3: CASRKDSYSYEQYF. The CDR3 nucleotides are TGTGCCAGCAGAAAAGACAGCTACTCCTACGAGCAGTACTTC.

The chain combines TRBV4-3 with TRBJ2-3; 9 bases align to TRBD2. CDR3 size: 18 residues. V shed 0 bases, J shed 4 bases, and the junction held 11 bases outside the gene matches. From germline, CDR1 is LGHNA and CDR2 YSLEER. The DNA for the CDR3 is TGCGCCAGCAGCCAAGATCTGGCGGGGGGGCTGCTGTCAGATACGCAGTATTTT. Amino acid sequence: CASSQDLAGGLLSDTQYF.

CDR3 nucleotides: TGTGCCTGGAGAGCCGGGACAGGATACACCGGGGAGCTGTTTTTT. Its translation: CAWRAGTGYTGELFF. The chain recombines TRBV30 with TRBJ2-2; 8 bases agree with TRBD1. The V segment lost 3 bases and the J segment 3 bases; nucleotides outside the gene matches: 6. In germline, CDR1 is GTSNPN, CDR2 SVGIG (reference sequence). CDR3 length: 15 amino acids.

The chain carries TRBV27 and TRBJ1-2, with a weak D call TRBD1 (5 bases). The CDR3 totals 14 residues. With 1 base removed from V and 2 bases from J, the gap between germline ends came to 8 bases. Germline lookup yields CDR1 MNHEY and CDR2 SMNVEV (reference sequence). For the CDR3, the DNA is TGTGCCAGCAGTTTATACGGGGGGAACTATGGCTACACCTTC. It encodes CASSLYGGNYGYTF.

V gene TRBV27 combines with J gene TRBJ1-1, with TRBD1 matching 7 bases. In germline, CDR1 is MNHEY, CDR2 SMNVEV (reference sequence). CDR3 size: 14 residues. V was pared by 5 bases and J by 0 bases, with 3 bases of the junction left unmatched. The CDR3 reads CASSIDRVNTEAFF. DNA of the CDR3: TGTGCCAGCAGTATAGACAGGGTGAACACTGAAGCTTTCTTT.

On this clone itself: A read error may account for a junction end that differs from germline. The chain couples TRBV5-4 to TRBJ2-1, with 8 bases identical to TRBD1. Per the germline V gene, CDR1 is SGHNT and CDR2 is YYREEE (reference sequence). The CDR3 spans 17 residues. The CDR3 DNA sequence: TGTGCCAGCAGTTTGGACAGGGACAGGTGGGGGACCAATGAGCAGTTCTTC. Translation gives CASSLDRDRWGTNEQFF.

The chain uses TRBV18 and TRBJ2-1; no clear D. V was cut by 0 bases and J by 1 base, with 10 bases left in between. This CDR3 is 16 amino acids long. The V gene's germline CDR1 is KGHSH and CDR2 LQKENI. CDR3 region: CASSPPRGRSYNEQFF. DNA of the CDR3: TGTGCCAGCTCACCACCCCGCGGCAGGTCCTACAATGAGCAGTTCTTC. Full variable domain (outside the CDR3, taken from reference TRBV18 and TRBJ2-1): NAGVMQNPRHLVRRRGQEARLRCSPMKGHSHVYWYRQLPEEGLKFMVYLQKENIIDESGMPKERFSAEFPKEGPSILRIQQVVRGDSAAYFCASSPPRGRSYNEQFFGPGTRLTVL.

The genes are TRBV9 and TRBJ1-1; a weak D match, TRBD1 (6 bases). Germline-derived CDR1 and CDR2 are SGDLS and YYNGEE. The CDR3 length is 14 residues. V was cut by 3 bases and J by 1 base, with 10 bases left in between. CDR3 amino acids: CASSATGSNTEAFF. In DNA, the CDR3 is TGTGCCAGCAGCGCCACAGGGTCGAACACTGAAGCTTTCTTT.

The J gene is TRBJ2-2, the V gene TRBV9, with a tentative D call TRBD2 (5 bases). V was shortened by 3 bases and J by 3 bases, with 9 bases between the two germline ends. Germline V lookup: CDR1 SGDLS, CDR2 YYNGEE. This CDR3 is built from 14 residues. The CDR3: CASSAEGDTGELFF. Here the CDR3 DNA reads TGTGCCAGCAGCGCAGAGGGTGACACCGGGGAGCTGTTTTTT.

This chain links TRBV5-1 with TRBJ2-5; 10 bases fit TRBD1. The germline gives CDR1 SGHRS, CDR2 YFSETQ. The CDR3 sequence is 15 residues long. Trimming cost V 4 bases and J 5 bases; bases outside gene matches: 8. The CDR3 DNA reads TGCGCCAGCAGCCCCGGGACAGGGGTGGGGGAGACCCAGTACTTC. Its protein is CASSPGTGVGETQYF.

The rearrangement links TRBV5-8 to TRBJ2-1; 10 bases are shared with TRBD2. The CDR3 is made up of 16 amino acids. Germline V gives CDR1 SGHTS, CDR2 YDEGEE. With V trimmed by 0 bases and J by 7 bases, 7 bases remained unmatched. The CDR3 loop reads CASSLGASGRTNEQFF. CDR3 in DNA: TGTGCCAGCAGCTTGGGAGCTAGCGGGAGAACGAATGAGCAGTTCTTC.

This chain links TRBV6-5 with TRBJ1-1; D is ambiguous. V was clipped by 6 bases and J by 4 bases, with 12 bases between them. The CDR3 has 13 residues. Germline V gene lookup returns CDR1 MNHEY and CDR2 SVGAGI. CDR3: CASSRTRPTEAFF. As DNA, the CDR3 is TGTGCCAGCAGCCGGACTCGCCCCACTGAAGCTTTCTTT.

The chain carries TRBV25-1 and TRBJ2-3; the D gene is possibly TRBD2 (5 bases). Looked up from germline, CDR1 is MGHDK and CDR2 is SYGVNS. The CDR3 sequence is 14 residues long. V was cut by 2 bases and J by 2 bases, with 8 bases left in between. The CDR3 nucleotides read TGTGCCAGCAGTGAAGGACTCTCCACAGATACGCAGTATTTT. It specifies CASSEGLSTDTQYF.

The chain is built from TRBV10-3 and TRBJ1-1; 8 bases match TRBD1. CDR3 length equals 12 residues. V lost 8 bases to trimming and J lost 1 base; unmatched junction nucleotides: 0. CDR1 is ENHRY and CDR2 is SYGVKD in the germline V gene. This CDR3 is CAIGQGNTEAFF. For the CDR3, the DNA is TGTGCCATCGGACAGGGGAACACTGAAGCTTTCTTT.

This clone showed up just a few times. The rearrangement joins TRBV9 to TRBJ2-2; D gene unclear. V shed 3 bases and J shed 1 base, with 1 base lying between them. Germline CDR1 SGDLS, CDR2 YYNGEE. This CDR3 is built from 12 residues. Written as DNA, the CDR3 is TGTGCCAGCAGCGGGAACACCGGGGAGCTGTTTTTT. Its protein is CASSGNTGELFF. Variable domain in full (rest from reference TRBV9 and TRBJ2-2): DSGVTQTPKHLITATGQRVTLRCSPRSGDLSVYWYQQSLDQGLQFLIQYYNGEERAKGNILERFSAQQFPDLHSELNLSSLELGDSALYFCASSGNTGELFFGEGSRLTVL.